This TCR beta chain stems from a study of PD-L1 blockade in urothelial cancer. Overall study: Peripheral blood specimens exhibited a median yield of approximately 140,000 T cells. Overall study results and limits: When pretreatment blood TCR clonality was below the median, it predicted better survival.

The trim removed 6 bases at V and 4 bases at J, leaving 13 bases unmatched. The CDR3 spans 16 residues. Germline CDR1 and CDR2: SNHLY and FYNNEI. For each patient, 1 to 8 samples were obtained, pretreatment and on-treatment. Every PCR received spiked-in synthetic TCR analog templates. Clones were sequenced by immunoSEQ multiplex PCR, and TCRdb holds only the in-frame ones, with some missing. The table records tens of thousands of clones, about 80% of them present only once. Turning to this clone: Antigen: not known.

This sequence originates from a man between 40 and 49 years old with urothelial cancer. The sequencing used PBMCs, collected around atezolizumab (anti-PD-L1) treatment. V usage is TRBV2 and J usage is TRBJ2-3, with TRBD1 identical over 7 bases. The CDR3 is CASRGTVRRRADTQYF. CDR3 nucleotide sequence: TGTGCCAGCAGGGGGACAGTCAGACGTCGGGCAGATACGCAGTATTTT.